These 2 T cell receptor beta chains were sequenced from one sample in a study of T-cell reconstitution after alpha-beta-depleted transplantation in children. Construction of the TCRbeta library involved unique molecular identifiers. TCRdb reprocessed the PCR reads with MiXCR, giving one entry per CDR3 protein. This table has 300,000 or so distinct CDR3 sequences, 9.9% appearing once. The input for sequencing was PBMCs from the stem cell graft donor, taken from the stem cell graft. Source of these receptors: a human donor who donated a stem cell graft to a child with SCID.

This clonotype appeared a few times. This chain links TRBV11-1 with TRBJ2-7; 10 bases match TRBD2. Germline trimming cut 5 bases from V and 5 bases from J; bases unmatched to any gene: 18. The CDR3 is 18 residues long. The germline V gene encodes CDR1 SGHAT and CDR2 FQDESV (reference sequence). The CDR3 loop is CASSPPGPMGAGGDEQYF. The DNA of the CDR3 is TGTGCCAGCAGCCCCCCCGGACCGATGGGAGCGGGGGGGGACGAGCAGTACTTC.

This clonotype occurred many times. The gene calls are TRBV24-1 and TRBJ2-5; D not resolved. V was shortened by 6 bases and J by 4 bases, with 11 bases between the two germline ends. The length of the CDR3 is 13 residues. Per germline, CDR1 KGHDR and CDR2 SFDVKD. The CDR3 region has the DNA TGTGCCACCAGTATCCCGGTTGGAGAGACCCAGTACTTC. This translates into CATSIPVGETQYF.